The 15 T cell receptor beta chains presented below share a single source sample, sequenced in a study of T cells after posttransplantation cyclophosphamide. Using immunoSEQ multiplex PCR, the repertoire was profiled, and TCRdb retains in-frame clones only, with some absent. Among thousands of clones, roughly 82% were seen once, and the ten largest hold about 24%. Control samples came 1 year after myeloablative marrow transplants with methotrexate plus calcineurin inhibitor. The sample was PBMCs, taken after an allogeneic stem cell transplant with a calcineurin inhibitor and methotrexate. These receptors were collected from a male patient in his thirties or forties who received an allogeneic stem cell transplant from an unrelated donor, was CMV-positive, and had chronic GVHD only. T cells may partly derive from the graft donor.

CDR3 region: CASSNTGTRVVDEQFF. In nucleotides, the CDR3 is TGTGCCAGCAGCAATACCGGGACTAGAGTTGTCGATGAGCAGTTCTTC. This sequence joins TRBV5-6 and TRBJ2-1, with 8 bases that match TRBD2. Unmatched junction bases numbered 14, after V lost 4 bases and J lost 8 bases. The CDR3 spans 16 residues. Germline V gene data show CDR1 as SGHDT and CDR2 as YYEEEE.

J is TRBJ1-2 and V is TRBV5-4; D call uncertain. This CDR3 spans 16 amino acids. Between the trimmed V and J ends, which lost 7 bases and 4 bases, there was a span of 23 bases. The germline CDR1 and CDR2 sequences are SGHNT and YYREEE (reference sequence). The CDR3 nucleotides read TGTGCCAGCTCGACCAACGTACCAGGAAAGATCTATGGCTACACCTTC. This encodes CASSTNVPGKIYGYTF.

The genes are TRBV7-8 and TRBJ2-7; TRBD1 matches at 7 bases. The CDR3 totals 16 residues. The V segment lost 1 base and the J segment 0 bases; nucleotides outside the gene matches: 6. Per germline, CDR1 SGHVS and CDR2 FQNEAQ. CDR3 DNA: TGTGCCAGCAGCTTAGGGGTCCGACAGGGCTCCTACGAGCAGTACTTC. It is translated as CASSLGVRQGSYEQYF.

This clone has a handful of counts. V and J are TRBV19 and TRBJ2-7; TRBD2 matches 7 bases. Losses at the gene ends were 6 bases for V and 2 bases for J; bases not matched to a gene: 7. Per the germline V gene, CDR1 is LNHDA and CDR2 is SQIVND (reference sequence). The CDR3 consists of 14 residues. The CDR3 region is CASSPGLAAYEQYF. The CDR3 DNA sequence: TGTGCCAGTAGCCCGGGGCTAGCGGCCTACGAGCAGTACTTC.

The chain is built from TRBV7-8 and TRBJ1-2, with 8 bases aligning to TRBD1. Per the germline V gene, CDR1 is SGHVS and CDR2 is FQNEAQ. J gave up 5 bases and V 1 base, and 3 bases lay outside the gene matches. The CDR3 is 14 amino acids. This CDR3 is CASSLDNRGYGYTF. The CDR3 coding sequence is TGTGCCAGCAGCTTAGATAACAGGGGGTATGGCTACACCTTC.

This rearrangement joins TRBV2 to TRBJ1-1; D is uncertain. Trimming left V 5 bases short and J 4 bases short, with 20 bases between. In germline, CDR1 is SNHLY, CDR2 FYNNEI. This CDR3 has 16 amino acids. This CDR3 reads CASSRAGVRISTEAFF. CDR3 DNA: TGTGCCAGCAGTCGGGCCGGGGTGAGAATCTCCACTGAAGCTTTCTTT.

This chain links TRBV6-6 with TRBJ1-2; 7 bases match TRBD1. The CDR3 has 15 residues. From germline, CDR1 is MNHNY and CDR2 SVGAGI (reference sequence). Trimming took 0 bases from V and 0 from J; bases not matched to a gene: 1. As DNA, the CDR3 is TGTGCCAGCAGTTACTCCGGGACAGCTAACTATGGCTACACCTTC. Translating gives CASSYSGTANYGYTF.

The chain has TRBV6-5 and TRBJ2-7, with TRBD2 identical over 7 bases. This CDR3 spans 14 amino acids. The V and J ends lost 2 bases and 5 bases, in that order; junction bases with no gene match: 6. Looked up from germline, CDR1 is MNHEY and CDR2 is SVGAGI. CDR3 in amino acids: CASSYERLAHEQYF. The CDR3 bases are TGTGCCAGCAGTTACGAGAGACTAGCCCACGAGCAGTACTTC.

The chain uses TRBV29-1 and TRBJ1-2; 7 positions match TRBD1. This CDR3 comprises 14 residues. Germline CDR1 and CDR2: SQVTM and ANQGSEA. Trimming removed 0 bases from V and 6 bases from J; junction bases left unmatched: 7. In DNA, the CDR3 is TGCAGCGTTGAAGATCTAGGGGGCAAGGATGGCTACACCTTC. It is translated as CSVEDLGGKDGYTF.

The chain recombines TRBV30 with TRBJ2-3, with D perhaps TRBD1 (5 bases). In germline, CDR1 is GTSNPN, CDR2 SVGIG (reference sequence). V was pared by 3 bases and J by 6 bases, with 19 bases between. CDR3 length equals 15 residues. CDR3: CAWSALGLSMDTQYF. The CDR3 nucleotides are TGTGCCTGGAGCGCCTTGGGGCTATCCATGGATACGCAGTATTTT.

The chain uses TRBV29-1 and TRBJ2-7; unclear D gene. This CDR3 has 14 amino acids. Trimming shortened V by 5 bases and J by 2 bases, and 16 bases separated the two germline ends. Germline V gene sequence: CDR1 SQVTM, CDR2 ANQGSEA. The CDR3 nucleotides are TGCAGCGTTCAATTCGTGGATACTACCTACGAGCAGTACTTC. This sequence encodes CSVQFVDTTYEQYF.

The chain couples TRBV27 to TRBJ1-4; weak D call: TRBD1 (6 bases). Germline CDR1 and CDR2: MNHEY and SMNVEV (reference sequence). The CDR3 contains 13 residues. V was shortened by 5 bases and J by 7 bases, with 11 bases between the two germline ends. CDR3 DNA: TGTGCCAGCAGTCTGGGGGCCGGTGAAAAACTGTTTTTT. Its protein product is CASSLGAGEKLFF. The full variable domain, rest sourced from reference TRBV27 and TRBJ1-4, is EAQVTQNPRYLITVTGKKLTVTCSQNMNHEYMSWYRQDPGLGLRQIYYSMNVEVTDKGDVPEGYKVSRKEKRNFPLILESPSPNQTSLYFCASSLGAGEKLFFGSGTQLSVL.

This rearrangement joins TRBV18 to TRBJ2-2, with D possibly TRBD2 on 5 matching bases. The CDR3 spans 15 residues. Trimming pared 2 bases from V and 0 bases from J, leaving 7 bases between. Germline-derived CDR1 and CDR2 are KGHSH and LQKENI. The CDR3 protein is CASSPLATNTGELFF. The CDR3 DNA sequence: TGTGCCAGCTCACCATTAGCGACGAACACCGGGGAGCTGTTTTTT.

The rearrangement uses TRBV5-4 and TRBJ1-2; 7 bases map to TRBD1. The CDR3 is 15 residues long. CDR1 and CDR2 from the germline V gene are SGHNT and YYREEE (reference sequence). Losses at the gene ends were 3 bases for V and 3 bases for J; bases not matched to a gene: 8. Here the CDR3 reads CASSSRTGEHYGYTF. The CDR3 bases are TGTGCCAGCAGCTCGCGGACAGGAGAGCACTATGGCTACACCTTC.

The rearrangement joins TRBV6-4 to TRBJ2-7, with a tentative D call TRBD2 (5 bases). Germline V CDR1 and CDR2: MRHNA, SNTAGT. The CDR3 covers 13 residues. V was cut by 4 bases and J by 6 bases, with 13 bases left in between. The CDR3 is CASSADGVGEQYF. Written as DNA, the CDR3 is TGTGCCAGCAGTGCGGACGGGGTGGGCGAGCAGTACTTC.